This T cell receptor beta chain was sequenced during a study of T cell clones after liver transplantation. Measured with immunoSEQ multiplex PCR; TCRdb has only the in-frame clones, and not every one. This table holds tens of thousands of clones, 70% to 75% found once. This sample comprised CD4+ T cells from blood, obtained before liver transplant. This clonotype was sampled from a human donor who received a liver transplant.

The chain's CDR3 is CASSGVGARNEKLFF. CDR3 DNA sequence: TGCGCCAGCAGCGGGGTAGGGGCACGTAATGAAAAACTGTTTTTT. The J gene is TRBJ1-4, the V gene TRBV5-1, with D possibly TRBD1 on 5 matching bases. The CDR3 has 15 residues. Trimming cost V 4 bases and J 4 bases, with 14 bases left between them. Per germline, CDR1 SGHRS and CDR2 YFSETQ.